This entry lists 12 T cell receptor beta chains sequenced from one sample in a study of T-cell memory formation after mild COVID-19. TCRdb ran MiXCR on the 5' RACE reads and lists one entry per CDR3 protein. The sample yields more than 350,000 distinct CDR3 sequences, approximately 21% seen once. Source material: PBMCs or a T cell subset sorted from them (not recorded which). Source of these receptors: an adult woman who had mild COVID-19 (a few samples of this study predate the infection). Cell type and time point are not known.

The CDR3 loop reads CASSPGDTSYEQYF. The DNA of the CDR3 is TGCGCCAGCAGCCCCGGGGACACCTCCTACGAGCAGTACTTC. The rearrangement joins TRBV5-1 to TRBJ2-7; maybe TRBD1 (6 bases). The germline CDR1 and CDR2 sequences are SGHRS and YFSETQ. Trimming pared 4 bases from V and 0 bases from J, leaving 11 bases between. The CDR3 has 14 amino acids. The variable domain in full, with the rest retrieved from reference TRBV5-1 and TRBJ2-7, is KAGVTQTPRYLIKTRGQQVTLSCSPISGHRSVSWYQQTPGQGLQFLFEYFSETQRNKGNFPGRFSGRQFSNSRSEMNVSTLELGDSALYLCASSPGDTSYEQYFGPGTRLTVT.

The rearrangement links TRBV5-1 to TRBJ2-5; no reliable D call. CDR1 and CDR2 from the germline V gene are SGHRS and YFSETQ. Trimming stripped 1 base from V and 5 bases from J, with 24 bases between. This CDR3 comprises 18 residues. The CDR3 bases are TGCGCCAGCAGCTTGTTTCTCTTTGGAGTCGCTCCAACTGAGACCCAGTACTTC. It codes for CASSLFLFGVAPTETQYF.

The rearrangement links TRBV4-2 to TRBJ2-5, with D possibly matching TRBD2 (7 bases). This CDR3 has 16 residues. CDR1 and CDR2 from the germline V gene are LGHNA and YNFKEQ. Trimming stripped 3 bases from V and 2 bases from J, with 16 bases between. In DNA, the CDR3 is TGTGCCAGCAGCCAGTCTCGGGGGGCCCTACAAGAGACCCAGTACTTC. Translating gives CASSQSRGALQETQYF.

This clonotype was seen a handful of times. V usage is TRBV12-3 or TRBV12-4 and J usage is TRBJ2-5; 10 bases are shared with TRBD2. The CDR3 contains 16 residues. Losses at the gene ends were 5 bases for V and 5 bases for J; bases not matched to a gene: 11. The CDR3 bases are TGTGCCAGCAGTGATTTCATAGCGGGGGGCTGGGAGACCCAGTACTTC. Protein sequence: CASSDFIAGGWETQYF.

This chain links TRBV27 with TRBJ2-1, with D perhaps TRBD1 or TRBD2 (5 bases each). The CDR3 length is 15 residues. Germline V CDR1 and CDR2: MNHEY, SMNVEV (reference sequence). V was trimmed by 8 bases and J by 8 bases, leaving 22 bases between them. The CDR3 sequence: CASLRGPYDMDEQFF. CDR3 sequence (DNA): TGTGCCAGCCTTCGGGGACCATATGACATGGATGAGCAGTTCTTC.

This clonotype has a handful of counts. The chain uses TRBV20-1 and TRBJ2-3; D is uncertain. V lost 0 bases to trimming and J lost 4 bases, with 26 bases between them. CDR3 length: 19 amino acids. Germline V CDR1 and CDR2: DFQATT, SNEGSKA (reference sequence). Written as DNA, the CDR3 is TGCAGTGCTAGAGATTACGGGCCGGTTTCCCTGCCGGTGTCAGATACGCAGTATTTT. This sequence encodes CSARDYGPVSLPVSDTQYF.

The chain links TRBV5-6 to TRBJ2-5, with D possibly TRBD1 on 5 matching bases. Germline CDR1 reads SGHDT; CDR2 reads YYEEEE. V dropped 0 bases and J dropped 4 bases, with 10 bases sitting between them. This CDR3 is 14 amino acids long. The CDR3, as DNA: TGTGCCAGCAGCTTGGAGGGGCTCCGAGAGACCCAGTACTTC. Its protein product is CASSLEGLRETQYF.

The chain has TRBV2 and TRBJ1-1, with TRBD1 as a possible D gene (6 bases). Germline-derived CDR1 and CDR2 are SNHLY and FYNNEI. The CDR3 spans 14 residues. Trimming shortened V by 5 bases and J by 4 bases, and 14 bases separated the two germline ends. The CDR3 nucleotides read TGTGCCAGCAGTCGTAACAGGGAGAGCACTGAAGCTTTCTTT. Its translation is CASSRNRESTEAFF.

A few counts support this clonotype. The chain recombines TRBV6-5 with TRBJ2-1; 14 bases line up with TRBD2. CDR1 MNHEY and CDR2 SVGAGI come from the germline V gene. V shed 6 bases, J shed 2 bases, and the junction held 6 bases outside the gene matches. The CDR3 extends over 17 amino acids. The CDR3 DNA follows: TGTGCCAGCAGGGGACTAGCGGGAGTAGGCACCTACAATGAGCAGTTCTTC. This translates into CASRGLAGVGTYNEQFF.

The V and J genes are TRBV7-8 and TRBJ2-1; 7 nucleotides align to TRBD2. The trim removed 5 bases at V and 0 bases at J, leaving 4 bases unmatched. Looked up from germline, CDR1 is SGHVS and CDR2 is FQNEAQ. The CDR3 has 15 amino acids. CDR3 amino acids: CASSNGEGSYNEQFF. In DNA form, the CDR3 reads TGTGCCAGCAGCAATGGGGAGGGCTCCTACAATGAGCAGTTCTTC.

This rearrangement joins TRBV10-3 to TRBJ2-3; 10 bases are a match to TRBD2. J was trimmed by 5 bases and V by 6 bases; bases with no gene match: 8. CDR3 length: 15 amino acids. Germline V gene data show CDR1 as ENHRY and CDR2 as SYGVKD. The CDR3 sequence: CAIRPSGGAGDTQYF. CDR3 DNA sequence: TGTGCCATCAGGCCCAGCGGGGGGGCGGGAGATACGCAGTATTTT.

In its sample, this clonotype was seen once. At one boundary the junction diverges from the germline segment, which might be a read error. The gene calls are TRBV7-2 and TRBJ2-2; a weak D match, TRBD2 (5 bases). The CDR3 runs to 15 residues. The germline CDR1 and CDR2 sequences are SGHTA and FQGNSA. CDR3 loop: CASSLTHDFTGELLF. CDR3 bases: TGTGCCAGCAGCTTAACCCACGACTTCACCGGGGAGCTGCTTTTT.